The 8 T cell receptor beta chains below were found in one sample sequenced in a study of blood T cell repertoires in COVID-19. Sequencing used immunoSEQ multiplex PCR; TCRdb keeps in-frame clones, though not all of them. The sample includes 200,000 or so clones, 87% of them seen just once. The material sequenced was PBMCs or T cells enriched from blood (not recorded which). These receptors were obtained from a man aged 25 to 40 in a cohort exposed to, infected with or recovered from COVID-19 (not recorded which).

The chain recombines TRBV11-2 with TRBJ1-5; D perhaps matches TRBD1 (6 bases). This CDR3 comprises 15 residues. The germline V gene encodes CDR1 SGHAT and CDR2 FQNNGV. V dropped 5 bases and J dropped 2 bases, with 13 bases sitting between them. The CDR3: CASSLGKGGNQPQHF. Here the CDR3 DNA reads TGTGCCAGCAGCCTAGGGAAGGGGGGCAATCAGCCCCAGCATTTT.

The J gene is TRBJ1-3, the V gene TRBV4-2; 8 bases fit TRBD1. Germline V CDR1 and CDR2: LGHNA, YNFKEQ. The CDR3 consists of 15 residues. Trimming at V came to 0 bases and at J to 3 bases, leaving 1 base not matched to a gene. The CDR3: CASSQDGQGGNTIYF. In DNA form, the CDR3 reads TGTGCCAGCAGCCAAGATGGACAGGGTGGAAACACCATATATTTT.

V is TRBV10-3 and J is TRBJ1-5; TRBD1 is a possible D gene (6 bases). Germline CDR1 reads ENHRY; CDR2 reads SYGVKD. Trimming stripped 3 bases from V and 3 bases from J, with 9 bases between. This CDR3 is 14 amino acids long. CDR3 DNA sequence: TGTGCCATCAGTGACGGACAGAACAATCAGCCCCAGCATTTT. Protein: CAISDGQNNQPQHF.

The table lists this clone with a count of one. This sequence joins TRBV5-1 and TRBJ2-3; D uncertain. Trimming cost V 0 bases and J 0 bases, with 8 bases left between them. This CDR3 contains 15 residues. The germline V gene has CDR1 SGHRS and CDR2 YFSETQ. The CDR3 reads CASSLVASSTDTQYF. The CDR3 DNA sequence: TGCGCCAGCAGCTTGGTGGCATCCAGCACAGATACGCAGTATTTT.

The V call is TRBV6-5, the J call TRBJ1-1; D is unclear. The CDR3 is made up of 14 amino acids. V was shortened by 7 bases and J by 2 bases, with 14 bases between the two germline ends. Per germline, CDR1 MNHEY and CDR2 SVGAGI. As DNA, the CDR3 is TGTGCCAGCAATGTTCCGGGGAGTAACACTGAAGCTTTCTTT. This codes for CASNVPGSNTEAFF.

V and J are TRBV5-1 and TRBJ2-5, with D hard to call. This CDR3 comprises 11 residues. Germline assignment: CDR1 SGHRS and CDR2 YFSETQ. Trimming removed 4 bases from V and 4 bases from J, with 5 bases in between. CDR3 region: CASSPGETQYF. Written as DNA, the CDR3 is TGCGCCAGCAGCCCGGGAGAGACCCAGTACTTC.

The V call is TRBV6-5, the J call TRBJ1-5; D uncertain. V was shortened by 8 bases and J by 5 bases, with 13 bases between the two germline ends. CDR1 is MNHEY and CDR2 is SVGAGI in the germline V gene. The CDR3 length is 13 residues. DNA for the CDR3: TGTGCCAGCGCCTTACGGTTGGATCAGCCCCAGCATTTT. This translates into CASALRLDQPQHF.

The chain combines TRBV6-5 with TRBJ2-2, with unresolved D. With 9 bases removed from V and 4 bases from J, the gap between germline ends came to 18 bases. This CDR3 has 15 amino acids. The germline V gene encodes CDR1 MNHEY and CDR2 SVGAGI. CDR3 bases: TGTGCCAGTCTCCGCGGCCCTGGTCCCACCGGGGAGCTGTTTTTT. Its protein is CASLRGPGPTGELFF.